The clone carrying this TCR beta chain was seen ten or more times. The antigen is undetermined. These data are taken from a study of CD8 T cells in ankylosing spondylitis. With 6 bases clipped from V and 3 bases from J, the junction kept 10 bases outside the gene matches. The CDR3 covers 14 residues. CDR1 is SQVTM, CDR2 ANQGSEA, per germline. Findings and limits, study-wide: A motif in TCR beta, a set of fewer than ten highly homologous variants, appeared characteristic of ankylosing spondylitis blood.

TCRdb called the 5' RACE reads again in MiXCR, with one record for every CDR3 protein. The top ten hold roughly a sixth of the sample, which has fewer than 500,000 distinct CDR3 sequences, around 22% seen once. The sample taken for sequencing was blood, either unsorted or a sorted T cell fraction (not recorded which). V is TRBV29-1 and J is TRBJ2-7; 8 bases agree with TRBD1. This clonotype was obtained from a male donor with ankylosing spondylitis. CDR3 in amino acids: CSVKSGTGFYEQYF. The CDR3 coding sequence is TGCAGCGTAAAAAGTGGGACAGGCTTCTACGAGCAGTACTTC.